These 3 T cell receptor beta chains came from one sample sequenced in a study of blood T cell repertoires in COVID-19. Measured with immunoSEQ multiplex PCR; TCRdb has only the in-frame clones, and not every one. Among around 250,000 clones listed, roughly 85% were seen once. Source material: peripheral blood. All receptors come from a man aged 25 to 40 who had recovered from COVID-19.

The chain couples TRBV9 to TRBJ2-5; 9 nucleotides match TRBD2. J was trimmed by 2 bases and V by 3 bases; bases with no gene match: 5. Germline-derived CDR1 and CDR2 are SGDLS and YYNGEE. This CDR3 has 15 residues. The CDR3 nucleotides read TGTGCCAGCAGCGAGGGGCTAGCGGGGCAAGAGACCCAGTACTTC. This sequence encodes CASSEGLAGQETQYF.

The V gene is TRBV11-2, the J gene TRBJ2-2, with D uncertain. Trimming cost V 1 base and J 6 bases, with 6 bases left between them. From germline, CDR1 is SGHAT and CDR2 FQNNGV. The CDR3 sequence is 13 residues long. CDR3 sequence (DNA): TGTGCCAGCAGCTTAGGAGAGCCCGGGGAGCTGTTTTTT. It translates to CASSLGEPGELFF.

The CDR3: CSVERGFSNYGYTF. For the CDR3, the DNA is TGCAGCGTTGAGAGGGGGTTCTCTAACTATGGCTACACCTTC. This chain joins TRBV29-1 and TRBJ1-2, with a weak D call TRBD1 (6 bases). This CDR3 has 14 residues. V dropped 3 bases and J dropped 0 bases, with 11 bases sitting between them. Germline V gene lookup returns CDR1 SQVTM and CDR2 ANQGSEA.